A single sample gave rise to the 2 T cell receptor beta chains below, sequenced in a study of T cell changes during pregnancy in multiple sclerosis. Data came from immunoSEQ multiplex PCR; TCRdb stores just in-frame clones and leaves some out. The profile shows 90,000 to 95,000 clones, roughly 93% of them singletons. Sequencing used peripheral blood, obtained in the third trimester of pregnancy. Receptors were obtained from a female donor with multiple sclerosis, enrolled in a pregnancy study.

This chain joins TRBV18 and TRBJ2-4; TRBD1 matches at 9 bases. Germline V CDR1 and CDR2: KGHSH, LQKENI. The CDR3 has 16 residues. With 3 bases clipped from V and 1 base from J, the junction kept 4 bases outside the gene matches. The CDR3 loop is CASSPTGQGAKNIQYF. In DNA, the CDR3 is TGTGCCAGCTCACCCACGGGACAGGGTGCCAAAAACATTCAGTACTTC.

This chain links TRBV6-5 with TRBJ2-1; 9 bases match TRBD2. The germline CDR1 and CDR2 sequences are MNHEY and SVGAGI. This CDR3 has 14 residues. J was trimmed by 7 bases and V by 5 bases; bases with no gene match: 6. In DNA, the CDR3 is TGTGCCAGCAGTACGGGCGGGAGGGAAAATGAGCAGTTCTTC. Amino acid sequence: CASSTGGRENEQFF.